This paragraph covers one TCR beta chain sequence. The entry originates in a study of T cells in Graves' hyperthyroidism and ophthalmopathy. There were TCR beta CDR3 regions amplified from RNA transcripts. First-round RT-PCR targeting the TCR CDR3 was performed with the HTBI primer set. TCRdb processed the multiplex PCR reads anew with MiXCR; each CDR3 protein has one entry. The sample contains around 350,000 distinct CDR3 sequences, roughly an eighth of which appear only once. The V and J ends lost 2 bases and 6 bases, in that order; junction bases with no gene match: 4. The germline V gene has CDR1 MGHRA and CDR2 YSYEKL. The CDR3 has 15 amino acids.

This receptor was identified in a woman aged 18-29 years with Graves' hyperthyroidism. The sequenced sample consisted of blood. The genes are TRBV4-1 and TRBJ1-5, with TRBD1 matching over 10 bases. CDR3 protein: CASSQKTGGTQPQHF. In nucleotides, the CDR3 is TGCGCCAGCAGCCAAAAGACAGGGGGCACTCAGCCCCAGCATTTT.